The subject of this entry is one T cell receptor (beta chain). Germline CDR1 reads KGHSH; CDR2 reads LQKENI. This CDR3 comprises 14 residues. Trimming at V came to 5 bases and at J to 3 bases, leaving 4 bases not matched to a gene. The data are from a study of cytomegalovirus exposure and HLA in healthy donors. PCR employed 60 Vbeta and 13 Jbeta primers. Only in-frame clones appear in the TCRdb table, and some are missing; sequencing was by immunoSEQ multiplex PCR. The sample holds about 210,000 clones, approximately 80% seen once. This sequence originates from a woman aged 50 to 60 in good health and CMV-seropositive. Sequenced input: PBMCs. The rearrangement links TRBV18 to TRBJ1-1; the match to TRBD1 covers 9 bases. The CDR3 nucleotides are TGTGCCAGCTCAGTCGGACAGGGGTACACTGAAGCTTTCTTT. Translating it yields CASSVGQGYTEAFF.